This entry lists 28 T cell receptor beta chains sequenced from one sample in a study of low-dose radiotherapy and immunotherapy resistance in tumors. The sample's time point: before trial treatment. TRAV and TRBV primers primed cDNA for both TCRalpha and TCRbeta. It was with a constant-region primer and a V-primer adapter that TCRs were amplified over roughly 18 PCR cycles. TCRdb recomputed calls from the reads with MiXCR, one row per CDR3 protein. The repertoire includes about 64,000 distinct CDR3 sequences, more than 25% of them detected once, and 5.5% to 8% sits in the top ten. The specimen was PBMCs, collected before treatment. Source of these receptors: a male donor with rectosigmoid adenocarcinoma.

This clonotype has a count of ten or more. As DNA, the CDR3 is TGCGCCAGCAGCCAACACACCGGGACACCCCAAGAGACCCAGTACTTC. Its protein is CASSQHTGTPQETQYF. The rearrangement links TRBV4-1 to TRBJ2-5; perhaps TRBD1 as D (6 bases). Germline lookup yields CDR1 MGHRA and CDR2 YSYEKL. V gave up 2 bases and J gave up 1 base, with 14 bases separating them. The CDR3 runs to 16 residues.

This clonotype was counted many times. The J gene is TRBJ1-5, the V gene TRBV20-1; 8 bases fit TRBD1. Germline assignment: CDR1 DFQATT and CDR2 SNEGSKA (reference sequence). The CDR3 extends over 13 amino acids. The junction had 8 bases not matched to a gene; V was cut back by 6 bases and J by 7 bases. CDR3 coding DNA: TGCAGTGCCCCCAGGACAGGGAGCCAGCCCCAGCATTTT. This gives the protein CSAPRTGSQPQHF.

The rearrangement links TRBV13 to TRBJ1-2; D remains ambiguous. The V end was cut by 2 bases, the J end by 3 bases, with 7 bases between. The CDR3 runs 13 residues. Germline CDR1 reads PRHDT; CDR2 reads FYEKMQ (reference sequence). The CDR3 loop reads CASSLLGDYGYTF. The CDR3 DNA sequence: TGTGCCAGCAGCTTATTAGGAGACTATGGCTACACCTTC.

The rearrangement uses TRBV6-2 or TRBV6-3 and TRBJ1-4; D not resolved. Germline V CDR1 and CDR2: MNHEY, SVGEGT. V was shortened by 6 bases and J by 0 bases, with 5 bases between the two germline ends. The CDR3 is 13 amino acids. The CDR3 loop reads CASRPATNEKLFF. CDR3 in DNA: TGTGCCAGCAGGCCAGCAACTAATGAAAAACTGTTTTTT.

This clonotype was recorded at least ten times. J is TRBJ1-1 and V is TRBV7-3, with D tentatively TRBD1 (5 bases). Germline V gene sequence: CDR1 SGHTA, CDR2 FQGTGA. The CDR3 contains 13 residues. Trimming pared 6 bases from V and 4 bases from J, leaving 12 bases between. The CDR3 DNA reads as TGTGCCAGCAGGGAAAGAAGGGGCACTGAAGCTTTCTTT. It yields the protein CASRERRGTEAFF.

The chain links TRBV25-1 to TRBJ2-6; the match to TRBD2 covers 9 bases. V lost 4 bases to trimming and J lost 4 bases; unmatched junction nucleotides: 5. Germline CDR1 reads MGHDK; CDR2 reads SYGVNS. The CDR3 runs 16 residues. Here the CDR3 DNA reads TGTGCCAGCAGTGGTCCTAGCGGGGAAGGGGCCAACGTCCTGACTTTC. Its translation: CASSGPSGEGANVLTF.

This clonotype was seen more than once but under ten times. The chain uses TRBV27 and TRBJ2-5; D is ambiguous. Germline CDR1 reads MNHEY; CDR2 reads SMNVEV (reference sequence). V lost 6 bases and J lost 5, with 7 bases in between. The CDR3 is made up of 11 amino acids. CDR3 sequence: CASRQRETQYF. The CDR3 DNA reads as TGTGCCAGCAGGCAAAGGGAGACCCAGTACTTC.

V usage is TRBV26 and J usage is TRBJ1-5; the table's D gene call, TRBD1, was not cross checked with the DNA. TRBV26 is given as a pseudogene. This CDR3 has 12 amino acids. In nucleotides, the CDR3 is TGTGCCAGCAGTTTCCCCCCGGCTCCCCAGCATTTT. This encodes CASSFPPAPQHF.

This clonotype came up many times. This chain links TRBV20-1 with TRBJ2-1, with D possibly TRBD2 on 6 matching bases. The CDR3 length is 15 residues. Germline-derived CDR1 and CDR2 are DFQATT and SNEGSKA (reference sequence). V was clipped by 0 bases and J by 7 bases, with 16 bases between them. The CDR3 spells CSARDLASEQNEQFF. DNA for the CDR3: TGCAGTGCTAGAGATTTGGCTAGCGAACAGAATGAGCAGTTCTTC.

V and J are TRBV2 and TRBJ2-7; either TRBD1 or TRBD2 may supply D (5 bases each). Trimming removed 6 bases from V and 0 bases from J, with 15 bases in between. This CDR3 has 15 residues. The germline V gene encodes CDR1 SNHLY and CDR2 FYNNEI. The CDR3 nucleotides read TGTGCCAGCAGGGGGACGAGGGGTCCCTCCTACGAGCAGTACTTC. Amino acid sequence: CASRGTRGPSYEQYF. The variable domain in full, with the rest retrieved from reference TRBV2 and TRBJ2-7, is EPEVTQTPSHQVTQMGQEVILRCVPISNHLYFYWYRQILGQKVEFLVSFYNNEISEKSEIFDDQFSVERPDGSNFTLKIRSTKLEDSAMYFCASRGTRGPSYEQYFGPGTRLTVT.

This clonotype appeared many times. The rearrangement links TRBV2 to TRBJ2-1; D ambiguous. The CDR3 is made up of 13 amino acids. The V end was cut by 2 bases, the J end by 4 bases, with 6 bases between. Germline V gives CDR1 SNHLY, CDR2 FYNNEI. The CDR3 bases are TGTGCCAGCAGTGAACTCAAATACAATGAGCAGTTCTTC. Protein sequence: CASSELKYNEQFF.

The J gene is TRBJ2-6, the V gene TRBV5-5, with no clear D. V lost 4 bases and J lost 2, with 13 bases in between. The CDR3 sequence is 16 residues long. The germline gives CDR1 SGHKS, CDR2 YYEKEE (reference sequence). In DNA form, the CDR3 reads TGTGCCAGCAGCCGAGACTGGGCGGCTGGGGCCAACGTCCTGACTTTC. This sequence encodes CASSRDWAAGANVLTF.

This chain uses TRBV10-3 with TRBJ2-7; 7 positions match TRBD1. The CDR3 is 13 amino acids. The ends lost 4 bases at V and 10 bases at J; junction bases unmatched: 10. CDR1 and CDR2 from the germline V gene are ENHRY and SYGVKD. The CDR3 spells CAISGLQGLEQYF. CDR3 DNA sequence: TGTGCCATCAGTGGATTACAGGGGTTGGAACAGTACTTC.

The DNA of the CDR3 is TGTGCCAGCAGCGGATTCTCTGGGCGCAGTCAAGAGACCCAGTACTTC. Translation: CASSGFSGRSQETQYF. V gene TRBV5-8 combines with J gene TRBJ2-5; no firm D call. The CDR3 has 16 amino acids. The ends were cut back, 4 bases at V and 2 bases at J, with 18 bases in the middle. Looked up from germline, CDR1 is SGHTS and CDR2 is YDEGEE.

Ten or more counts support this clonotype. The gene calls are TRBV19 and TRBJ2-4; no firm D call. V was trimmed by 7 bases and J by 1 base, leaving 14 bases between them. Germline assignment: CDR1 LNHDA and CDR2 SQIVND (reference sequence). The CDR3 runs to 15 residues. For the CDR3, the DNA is TGTGCCAGTAACCCCCTCTCGGGCGCCAAAAACATTCAGTACTTC. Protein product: CASNPLSGAKNIQYF.

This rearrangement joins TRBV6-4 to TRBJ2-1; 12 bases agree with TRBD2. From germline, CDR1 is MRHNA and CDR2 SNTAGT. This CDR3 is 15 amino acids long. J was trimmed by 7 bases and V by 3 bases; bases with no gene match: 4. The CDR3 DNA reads TGTGCCAGCAGTGAGACTAGCGGGGGACTAAATGAGCAGTTCTTC. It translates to CASSETSGGLNEQFF.

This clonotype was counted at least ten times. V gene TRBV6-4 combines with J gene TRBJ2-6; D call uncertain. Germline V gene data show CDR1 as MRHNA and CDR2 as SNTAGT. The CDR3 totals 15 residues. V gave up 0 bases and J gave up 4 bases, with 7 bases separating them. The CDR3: CASSDSNEGANVLTF. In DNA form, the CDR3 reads TGTGCCAGCAGTGACTCCAATGAGGGGGCCAACGTCCTGACTTTC.

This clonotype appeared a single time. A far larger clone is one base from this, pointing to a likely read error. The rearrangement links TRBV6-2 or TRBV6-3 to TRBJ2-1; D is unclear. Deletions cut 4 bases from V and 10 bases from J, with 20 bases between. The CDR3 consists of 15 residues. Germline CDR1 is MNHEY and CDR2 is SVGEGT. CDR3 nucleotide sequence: TGTGCCAGCAGTTCGGTCCTTCCGCCTTTCTACGAGCAGTTCTTC. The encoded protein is CASSSVLPPFYEQFF.

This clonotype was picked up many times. The CDR3: CASSPSGGVGAQYF. DNA of the CDR3: TGTGCCAGTTCCCCCTCGGGGGGAGTGGGGGCCCAGTACTTC. The rearrangement links TRBV12-3 or TRBV12-4 to TRBJ2-5; TRBD2 agrees at 7 bases. The CDR3 covers 14 residues. V shed 9 bases, J shed 9 bases, and the junction held 16 bases outside the gene matches.

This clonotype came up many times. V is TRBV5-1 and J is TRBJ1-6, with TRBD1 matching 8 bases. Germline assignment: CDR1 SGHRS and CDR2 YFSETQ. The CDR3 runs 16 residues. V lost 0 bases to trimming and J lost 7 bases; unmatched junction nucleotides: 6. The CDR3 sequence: CASSLGRQGQNSPLHF. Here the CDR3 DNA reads TGCGCCAGCAGCTTGGGCCGACAGGGGCAGAATTCACCCCTCCACTTT.

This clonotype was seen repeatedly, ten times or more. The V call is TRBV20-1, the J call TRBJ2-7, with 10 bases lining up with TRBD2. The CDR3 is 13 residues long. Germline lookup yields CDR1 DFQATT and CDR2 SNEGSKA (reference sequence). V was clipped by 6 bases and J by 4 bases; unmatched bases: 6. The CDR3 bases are TGCAGTGCCCCCGGACTAGCGGTATACGAGCAGTACTTC. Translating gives CSAPGLAVYEQYF.

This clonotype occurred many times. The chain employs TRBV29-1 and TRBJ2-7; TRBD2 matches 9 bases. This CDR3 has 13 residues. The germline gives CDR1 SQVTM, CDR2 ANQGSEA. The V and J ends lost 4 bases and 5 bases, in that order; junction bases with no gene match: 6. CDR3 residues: CSVGLAGFDEQYF. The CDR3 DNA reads TGCAGCGTTGGTCTAGCGGGGTTCGACGAGCAGTACTTC.

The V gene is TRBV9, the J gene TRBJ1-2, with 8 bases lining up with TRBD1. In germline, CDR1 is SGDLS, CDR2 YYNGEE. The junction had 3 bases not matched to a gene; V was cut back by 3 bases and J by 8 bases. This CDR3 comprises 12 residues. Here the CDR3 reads CASSGTGPGYTF. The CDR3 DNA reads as TGTGCCAGCAGCGGGACAGGGCCCGGCTACACCTTC.

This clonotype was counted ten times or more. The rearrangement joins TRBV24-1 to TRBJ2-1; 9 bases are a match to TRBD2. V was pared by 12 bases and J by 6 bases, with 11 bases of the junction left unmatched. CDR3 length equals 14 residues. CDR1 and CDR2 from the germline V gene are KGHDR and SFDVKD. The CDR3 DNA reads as TGTGCCGCGGCCAAAGCGGGAGGCCTCAATGAGCAGTTCTTC. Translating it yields CAAAKAGGLNEQFF.

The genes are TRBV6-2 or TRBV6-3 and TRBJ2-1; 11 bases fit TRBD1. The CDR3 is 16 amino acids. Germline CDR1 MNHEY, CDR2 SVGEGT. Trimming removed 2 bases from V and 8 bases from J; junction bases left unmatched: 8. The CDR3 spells CASSYTGTGGSDEQFF. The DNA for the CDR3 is TGTGCCAGCAGTTACACGGGGACAGGGGGTTCCGATGAGCAGTTCTTC.

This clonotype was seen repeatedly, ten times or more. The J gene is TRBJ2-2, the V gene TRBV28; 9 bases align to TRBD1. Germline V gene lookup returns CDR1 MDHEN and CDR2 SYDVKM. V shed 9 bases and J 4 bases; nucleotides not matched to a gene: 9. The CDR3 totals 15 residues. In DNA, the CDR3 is TGTGCCAGTAATACAGGGGGCGCGGGCACCGGGGAGCTGTTTTTT. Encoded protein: CASNTGGAGTGELFF.

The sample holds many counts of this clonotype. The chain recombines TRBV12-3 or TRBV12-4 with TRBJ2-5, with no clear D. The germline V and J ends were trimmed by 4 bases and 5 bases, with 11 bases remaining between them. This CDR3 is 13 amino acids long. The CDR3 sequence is CASSSQWSETQYF. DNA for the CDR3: TGTGCCAGCAGTTCCCAGTGGTCGGAGACCCAGTACTTC.

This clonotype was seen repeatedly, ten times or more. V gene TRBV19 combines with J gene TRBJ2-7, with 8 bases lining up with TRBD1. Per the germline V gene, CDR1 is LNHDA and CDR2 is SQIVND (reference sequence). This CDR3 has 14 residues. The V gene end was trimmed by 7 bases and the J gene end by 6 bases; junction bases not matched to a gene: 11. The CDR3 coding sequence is TGTGCCAGTAATTCCGGGACAGGAATGTTCGAGCAGTACTTC. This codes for CASNSGTGMFEQYF.